These 24 T cell receptor beta chains came from one sample sequenced in a study of blood T cell repertoires in COVID-19. Repertoires were generated with immunoSEQ multiplex PCR, while TCRdb's copy carries only in-frame clones and drops some. The table has just under 350,000 clones, 90% to 95% seen once. Source material: peripheral blood. These receptors originate from a young woman who had recovered from COVID-19.

This chain uses TRBV3-1 (or the pseudogene TRBV3-2) with TRBJ1-6, with 8 bases matching TRBD1. Germline lookup yields CDR1 LGHDT and CDR2 YNNKEL (reference sequence). J gave up 8 bases and V 4 bases, and 7 bases lay outside the gene matches. The CDR3 has 15 amino acids. The CDR3 DNA sequence: TGTGCCAGCAGCCGGGGGACAGGCGGAGATTCACCCCTCCACTTT. It yields the protein CASSRGTGGDSPLHF.

The V and J genes are TRBV25-1 and TRBJ2-7, with D hard to call. Germline lookup yields CDR1 MGHDK and CDR2 SYGVNS. V dropped 1 base and J dropped 3 bases, with 10 bases sitting between them. The CDR3 loop spans 14 amino acids. The CDR3 DNA is TGTGCCAGCAGTGAATTTGACCGGGTCTACGAGCAGTACGTC. Protein product: CASSEFDRVYEQYV.

This chain joins TRBV29-1 and TRBJ2-1; D might be TRBD2 (5 bases). Germline V gene lookup returns CDR1 SQVTM and CDR2 ANQGSEA. The CDR3 has 14 amino acids. V was shortened by 2 bases and J by 2 bases, with 10 bases between the two germline ends. The CDR3 here is CSVEWRVAYNEQFF. CDR3 coding DNA: TGCAGCGTTGAATGGCGGGTAGCCTACAATGAGCAGTTCTTC.

The rearrangement links TRBV19 to TRBJ2-5; TRBD2 agrees at 12 bases. Trimming cost V 1 base and J 1 base; bases outside gene matches: 1. In germline, CDR1 is LNHDA, CDR2 SQIVND (reference sequence). This CDR3 has 16 amino acids. CDR3 protein: CASSIALAGGQETQYF. CDR3 sequence (DNA): TGTGCCAGTAGTATAGCACTAGCGGGAGGCCAAGAGACCCAGTACTTC.

The CDR3 DNA follows: TGTGCCAGCAGCTTCAAACTAGCGTCGTACAATGAGCAGTTCTTC. This translates into CASSFKLASYNEQFF. The chain carries TRBV7-8 and TRBJ2-1; 7 bases agree with TRBD2. The CDR3 is 15 amino acids. V lost 3 bases to trimming and J lost 4 bases; unmatched junction nucleotides: 6. CDR1 SGHVS and CDR2 FQNEAQ come from the germline V gene.

The rearrangement links TRBV24-1 to TRBJ1-2; 7 bases are shared with TRBD1. The CDR3 runs 15 residues. Germline V gives CDR1 KGHDR, CDR2 SFDVKD. Trimming removed 5 bases from V and 0 bases from J; junction bases left unmatched: 5. The CDR3 reads CATSAQGQPNYGYTF. The DNA of the CDR3 is TGTGCCACCAGTGCCCAGGGACAGCCTAACTATGGCTACACCTTC.

This chain connects TRBV6-2 or TRBV6-3 to TRBJ1-1; D ambiguous. Germline V gene sequence: CDR1 MNHEY, CDR2 SVGEGT. V was trimmed by 0 bases and J by 8 bases, leaving 13 bases between them. The CDR3 loop spans 14 amino acids. The CDR3 coding sequence is TGTGCCAGCAGTTACTCGGGCACCAATTCAGAAGCTTTCTTT. It translates to CASSYSGTNSEAFF.

The CDR3 region is CASSRDSGNTIYF. The CDR3, as DNA: TGTGCCAGCAGCCGGGACTCTGGAAACACCATATATTTT. The chain carries TRBV13 and TRBJ1-3, with D uncertain. The germline CDR1 and CDR2 sequences are PRHDT and FYEKMQ (reference sequence). CDR3 length: 13 amino acids. With 5 bases removed from V and 0 bases from J, the gap between germline ends came to 5 bases.

The gene calls are TRBV20-1 and TRBJ1-2; 10 bases are a match to TRBD1. Unmatched junction bases numbered 3, after V lost 3 bases and J lost 5 bases. The CDR3 runs 13 residues. CDR1 DFQATT and CDR2 SNEGSKA come from the germline V gene (reference sequence). This chain's CDR3 is CSASAGQGYGYTF. The CDR3 region has the DNA TGCAGTGCTAGTGCGGGACAGGGGTATGGCTACACCTTC.

In regard to this clone: The sample carries other DNA sequences with the same CDR3. The chain recombines TRBV10-3 with TRBJ1-4; no reliable D call. CDR3 length: 14 residues. Trimming removed 4 bases at V and 0 bases at J, with 6 bases between. Germline V gene sequence: CDR1 ENHRY, CDR2 SYGVKD. The CDR3 bases are TGTGCCATCAGTGCGGGTGCAACTAATGAAAAACTGTTTTTT. Residues: CAISAGATNEKLFF.

The chain links TRBV7-9 to TRBJ1-1; D is perhaps TRBD1 (5 bases). V lost 0 bases, J lost 4 bases, and 9 bases lay in between. Per the germline V gene, CDR1 is SEHNR and CDR2 is FQNEAQ (reference sequence). The length of the CDR3 is 14 residues. DNA of the CDR3: TGTGCCAGCAGCTTAGCAGTCAGGGCCACTGAAGCTTTCTTT. Its translation: CASSLAVRATEAFF.

The chain recombines TRBV4-1 with TRBJ2-7, with D uncertain. V was trimmed by 11 bases and J by 4 bases, leaving 12 bases between them. Per germline, CDR1 MGHRA and CDR2 YSYEKL. CDR3 length: 11 amino acids. Here the CDR3 DNA reads TGCGCCGCGACGCTAGATTACGAGCAGTACGTC. Translating it yields CAATLDYEQYV.

The J gene is TRBJ2-5, the V gene TRBV13, with D hard to call. Trimming removed 1 base from V and 5 bases from J, with 11 bases in between. Germline CDR1 is PRHDT and CDR2 is FYEKMQ (reference sequence). The CDR3 has 14 residues. CDR3 amino acids: CASSLVAGEETQYF. In nucleotides, the CDR3 is TGTGCCAGCAGCTTAGTAGCTGGAGAGGAGACCCAGTACTTC.

This clone was seen a single time. The gene calls are TRBV7-2 and TRBJ1-2, with TRBD1 matching 8 bases. Germline V gene sequence: CDR1 SGHTA, CDR2 FQGNSA. V lost 7 bases and J lost 0; bases outside the gene matches: 10. The CDR3 runs to 16 residues. The CDR3 sequence: CASKPDRVVANYGYTF. In DNA form, the CDR3 reads TGTGCCAGCAAACCGGACAGGGTGGTGGCTAACTATGGCTACACCTTC.

The rearrangement uses TRBV18 and TRBJ1-5, with TRBD1 identical over 10 bases. With V trimmed by 2 bases and J by 3 bases, 7 bases remained unmatched. Germline V CDR1 and CDR2: KGHSH, LQKENI. The CDR3 covers 17 residues. CDR3 loop: CASSPDRGPSHNQPQHF. The CDR3 DNA is TGTGCCAGCTCACCAGACAGGGGGCCCTCTCACAATCAGCCCCAGCATTTT.

The chain is built from TRBV9 and TRBJ1-4; TRBD1 matches 7 bases. The length of the CDR3 is 14 residues. Germline V gene lookup returns CDR1 SGDLS and CDR2 YYNGEE. V lost 0 bases, J lost 8 bases, and 4 bases stayed unmatched. The CDR3 spells CASSVGTGQEKLFF. For the CDR3, the DNA is TGTGCCAGCAGCGTAGGGACAGGACAGGAAAAACTGTTTTTT.

This sequence joins TRBV27 and TRBJ1-4; D might be TRBD1 (5 bases). Germline V lookup: CDR1 MNHEY, CDR2 SMNVEV (reference sequence). This CDR3 comprises 15 residues. V lost 6 bases and J 1 base, leaving 12 bases between the germline ends. DNA of the CDR3: TGTGCCAGCAGACAGCGGGGGGGAACTAATGAAAAACTGTTTTTT. The encoded protein is CASRQRGGTNEKLFF.

The rearrangement joins TRBV5-5 to TRBJ2-3, with TRBD2 identical over 14 bases. This CDR3 contains 16 residues. J gave up 4 bases and V 1 base, and 2 bases lay outside the gene matches. CDR1 is SGHKS and CDR2 is YYEKEE in the germline V gene (reference sequence). The CDR3 loop is CASSLLTSGRADTQYF. As DNA, the CDR3 is TGTGCCAGCAGCTTGCTGACTAGCGGGAGGGCAGATACGCAGTATTTT.

V gene TRBV4-1 combines with J gene TRBJ1-5, with D hard to call. This CDR3 contains 15 residues. Germline V gene lookup returns CDR1 MGHRA and CDR2 YSYEKL. Trimming cost V 0 bases and J 6 bases, with 12 bases left between them. The CDR3 protein is CASSQDEASFQPQHF. CDR3 bases: TGCGCCAGCAGCCAAGATGAGGCATCTTTTCAGCCCCAGCATTTT.

The chain is built from TRBV5-6 and TRBJ2-7; a possible D gene is TRBD2 (7 bases). The V end was cut by 4 bases, the J end by 2 bases, with 13 bases between. Germline assignment: CDR1 SGHDT and CDR2 YYEEEE. The CDR3 is 14 amino acids. CDR3 in amino acids: CASSRGGGAYEQYV. The CDR3 DNA follows: TGTGCCAGCAGCCGGGGCGGGGGCGCCTACGAGCAGTACGTC.

The chain combines TRBV5-1 with TRBJ2-3; D unresolved. The CDR3 totals 14 residues. Germline CDR1 and CDR2: SGHRS and YFSETQ. Trimming removed 2 bases at V and 3 bases at J, with 10 bases between. CDR3 DNA sequence: TGCGCCAGCAGCTTCCAGGTTTCGACAGATACGCAGTATTTT. Amino acids: CASSFQVSTDTQYF.

V usage is TRBV6-5 and J usage is TRBJ1-2; 8 bases map to TRBD1. The CDR3 spans 15 residues. J was trimmed by 5 bases and V by 2 bases; bases with no gene match: 7. Germline CDR1 and CDR2: MNHEY and SVGAGI. This chain's CDR3 is CASSYDQGAEYGYTF. The CDR3 nucleotides read TGTGCCAGCAGTTACGACCAGGGGGCAGAGTATGGCTACACCTTC.

The rearrangement joins TRBV6-2 or TRBV6-3 to TRBJ1-1, with D tentatively TRBD1 (5 bases). The CDR3 spans 14 residues. CDR1 is MNHEY and CDR2 is SVGEGT in the germline V gene. Between the trimmed V and J ends, which lost 2 bases and 5 bases, there was a span of 12 bases. DNA for the CDR3: TGTGCCAGCAGTTACGGGGCGGGGCGAACTGAAGCTTTCTTT. Protein product: CASSYGAGRTEAFF.

As DNA, the CDR3 is TGTGCCAGCAGGAAACTAGCGGGAGCAGATACGCAGTATTTT. Its translation: CASRKLAGADTQYF. V and J are TRBV11-3 and TRBJ2-3; TRBD2 matches 11 bases. Trimming took 6 bases from V and 4 from J; bases not matched to a gene: 3. The CDR3 runs to 14 residues. The germline gives CDR1 SGHNT, CDR2 YENEEA.